This T cell receptor (beta chain) was observed in a study of CD8+ T cells in alopecia areata. Study-wide background: The drug, oral tofacitinib, was given to treated patients at 5 to 10 mg twice daily. General study findings and limits: Compared with mice, patients displayed less clear TCR sharing, possibly for HLA-related reasons. There were also resident alphabeta T cells of normal skin sequenced in scalp samples. Lesional scalp displayed greater clonality than normal scalp, most notably in alopecia totalis/universalis.

On this clone: Its antigen is currently unknown.

The length of the CDR3 is 15 residues. Germline values: CDR1 SQVTM, CDR2 ANQGSEA. The V segment lost 3 bases and the J segment 1 base; nucleotides outside the gene matches: 9. Extraction of RNA preceded its reverse transcription into cDNA, which served as the sequencing template. The protocol was immunoSEQ multiplex PCR, while the TCRdb copy is restricted to in-frame clones and leaves out a portion. Here the sample spans fewer than 100,000 clones, roughly 42% being singletons. The receptor was isolated from a human donor with alopecia areata. Sequences were obtained from CD4+ T cells sorted from blood. The chain couples TRBV29-1 to TRBJ2-7; 7 nucleotides align to TRBD2. CDR3 DNA sequence: TGCAGCGTTGACTTCTTCGGGGGAGGGTCCTACGAGCAGTACTTC. It yields the protein CSVDFFGGGSYEQYF.